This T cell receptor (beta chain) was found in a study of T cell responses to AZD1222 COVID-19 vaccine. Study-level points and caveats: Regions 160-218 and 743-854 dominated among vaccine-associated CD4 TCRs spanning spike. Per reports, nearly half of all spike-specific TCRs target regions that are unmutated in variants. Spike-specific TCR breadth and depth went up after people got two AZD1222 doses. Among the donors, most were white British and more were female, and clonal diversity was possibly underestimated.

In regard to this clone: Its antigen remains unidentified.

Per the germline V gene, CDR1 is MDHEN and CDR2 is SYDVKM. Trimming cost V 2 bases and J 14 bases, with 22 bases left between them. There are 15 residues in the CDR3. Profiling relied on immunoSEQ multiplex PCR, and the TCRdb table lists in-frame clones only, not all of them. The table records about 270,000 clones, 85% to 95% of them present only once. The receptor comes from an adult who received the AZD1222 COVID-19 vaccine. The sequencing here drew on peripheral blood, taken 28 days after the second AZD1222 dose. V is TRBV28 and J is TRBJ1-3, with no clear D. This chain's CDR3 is CASSLALQPRDGVYF. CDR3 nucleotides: TGTGCCAGCAGTTTAGCACTTCAACCACGAGACGGCGTATATTTT. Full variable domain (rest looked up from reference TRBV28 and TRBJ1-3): DVKVTQSSRYLVKRTGEKVFLECVQDMDHENMFWYRQDPGLGLRLIYFSYDVKMKEKGDIPEGYSVSREKKERFSLILESASTNQTSMYLCASSLALQPRDGVYFGEGSWLTVV.